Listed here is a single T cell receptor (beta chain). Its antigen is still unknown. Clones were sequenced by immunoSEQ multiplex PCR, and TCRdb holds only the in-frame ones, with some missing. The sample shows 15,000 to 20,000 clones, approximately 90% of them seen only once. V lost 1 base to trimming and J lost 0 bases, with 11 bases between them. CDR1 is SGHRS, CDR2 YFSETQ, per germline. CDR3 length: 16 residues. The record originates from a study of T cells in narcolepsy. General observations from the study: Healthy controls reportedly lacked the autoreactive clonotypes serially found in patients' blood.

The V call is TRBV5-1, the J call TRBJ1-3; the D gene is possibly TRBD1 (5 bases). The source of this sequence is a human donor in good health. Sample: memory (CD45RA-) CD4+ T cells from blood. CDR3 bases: TGCGCCAGCAGCTTGACAGGAGGGTTCTCTGGAAACACCATATATTTT. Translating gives CASSLTGGFSGNTIYF.